This entry concerns a single T cell receptor (beta chain). What it binds is unknown. The V segment lost 5 bases and the J segment 5 bases; nucleotides outside the gene matches: 8. Germline CDR1 reads SGHTA; CDR2 reads FQGTGA. This CDR3 is 15 amino acids long. The data belong to a study of T cell responses to AZD1222 COVID-19 vaccine. Study-wide background: Researchers grouped second doses given at about 4 or about 12 weeks into one pool.

The data were produced by immunoSEQ multiplex PCR, yet TCRdb's version contains in-frame clones alone and is incomplete. The sample holds about 92,000 clones, approximately 84% seen once. Findings of the study overall: Among AZD1222 vaccinees, only five to seven were seropositive at baseline. The reported proportion of spike-specific TCRs targeting unmutated variant regions was nearly half. White British people made up most donors, females outnumbered males, and clonal diversity was possibly underestimated.

The chain joins TRBV7-3 to TRBJ2-2; 7 bases agree with TRBD2. The sequencing here drew on peripheral blood, taken on day 0 of AZD1222 vaccination. This sequence was found in an adult in good health. Written as DNA, the CDR3 is TGTGCCAGCAGCCCCATACCGGGAGGAACCGGGGAGCTGTTTTTT. Encoded protein: CASSPIPGGTGELFF.